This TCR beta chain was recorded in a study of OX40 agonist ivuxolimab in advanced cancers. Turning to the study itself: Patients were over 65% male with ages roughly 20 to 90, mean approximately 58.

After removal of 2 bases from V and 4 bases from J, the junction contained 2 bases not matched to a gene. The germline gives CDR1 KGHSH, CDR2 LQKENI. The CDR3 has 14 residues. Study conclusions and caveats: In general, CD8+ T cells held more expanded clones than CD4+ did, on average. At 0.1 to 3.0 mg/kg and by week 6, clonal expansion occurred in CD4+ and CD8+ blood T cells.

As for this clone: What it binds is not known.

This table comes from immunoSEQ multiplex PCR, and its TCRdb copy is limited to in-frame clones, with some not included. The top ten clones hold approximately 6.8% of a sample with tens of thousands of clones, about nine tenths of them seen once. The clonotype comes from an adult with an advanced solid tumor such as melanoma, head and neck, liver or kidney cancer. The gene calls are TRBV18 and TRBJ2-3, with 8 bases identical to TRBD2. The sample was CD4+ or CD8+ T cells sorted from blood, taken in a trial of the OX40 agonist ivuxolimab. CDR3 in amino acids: CASSPGLAADTQYF. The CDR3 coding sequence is TGTGCCAGCTCACCAGGACTAGCTGCAGATACGCAGTATTTT.